This section outlines one TCR beta chain sequence together with its context. The antigen remains unidentified. The source of the sample is a study of shared clonotypes between healthy human individuals. Here immunoSEQ multiplex PCR was the method, and the copy in TCRdb shows in-frame clones only, minus some. The data show under 2,500,000 clones, around 95% seen once. Study findings and constraints: Only blood was sampled, and tissue TCR repertoires likely differ from blood ones. Rarefaction gave evidence that sorted-subset sequencing remained incomplete despite large depth.

The CDR3 has 13 residues. Germline assignment: CDR1 SNHLY and CDR2 FYNNEI. The V gene lost 2 bases and the J gene lost 4 bases, with 8 bases spanning the gap. Material for sequencing was naive CD4+ T cells sorted from blood. Documented subset: CD45RA+ positively selected. The TCR originated in a man between 18 and 35 years old in good health. The gene calls are TRBV2 and TRBJ1-2; D is uncertain. The CDR3 region has the DNA TGTGCCAGCAGTGAACAGTCACTCTATGGCTACACCTTC. Its translation: CASSEQSLYGYTF. Combining the CDR3 with reference TRBV2 and TRBJ1-2 gives the whole variable domain EPEVTQTPSHQVTQMGQEVILRCVPISNHLYFYWYRQILGQKVEFLVSFYNNEISEKSEIFDDQFSVERPDGSNFTLKIRSTKLEDSAMYFCASSEQSLYGYTFGSGTRLTVV.